This is a list of T cell receptor beta chains from one sample in a study of identical twins. TCRdb re-called the 5' RACE reads with MiXCR, one entry per CDR3 protein. The table records some 710,000 distinct CDR3 sequences, 5.5% to 6.5% of them present only once. Sequencing used naive T cells sorted from blood. The receptors derive from a man aged 18-30 years in good health. The CDR3 runs from the conserved cysteine through the conserved F or W. D genes are given only for firm matches. Rows give clone size only sometimes, using once, few, many, or a class for an expanded clone.

TRBJ1-6 many 14 - TRBV4-3 TGCGCCAGCAGCCCTACAGGCTCGAATTCACCCCTCCACTTT CASSPTGSNSPLHF
TRBJ2-4 few 16 - TRBV7-8 TGTGCCAGCAGCTTAGGGATGCCAACACGAAAGAACATTCAGTACTTC CASSLGMPTRKNIQYF
TRBJ2-2 many 14 - TRBV6-1 TGTGCCAGCAGTCCTTTTAGGGCGGCCGGGGAGCTGTTTTTT CASSPFRAAGELFF
TRBJ2-1 many 16 TRBD2 TRBV5-1 TGCGCCAGCAGCTTGCCTATAGCGGGAGGGCCGTATGAGCAGTTCTTC CASSLPIAGGPYEQFF
TRBJ1-2 many 15 TRBD1 TRBV12-3/TRBV12-4 TGTGCCAGCAGTTTGGGGACAGGGAACCTCTATGGCTACACCTTC CASSLGTGNLYGYTF
TRBJ1-2 few 14 - TRBV13 TGTGCCAGCAGCTTAGGCGGGGGGCGCCGTAGCTACACCTTC CASSLGGGRRSYTF
TRBJ1-1 many 14 - TRBV11-2 TGTGCCAGCAGCTCCTCTTACAGGGAAGCTGAAGCTTTCTTT CASSSSYREAEAFF
TRBJ1-1 - 15 - TRBV10-3 TGTGCCATCAGCGATTCGGGCAGGGCGAACACTGAAGCTTTCTTT CAISDSGRANTEAFF
TRBJ2-3 many 15 - TRBV6-5 TGTGCCAGCAGTTACCAGGGGCAGAGCACAGATACGCAGTATTTT CASSYQGQSTDTQYF
TRBJ1-2 many 15 TRBD1 TRBV6-5 TGTGCCAGCAGTTACTCTCCGGGACAGGAGAATGGCTACACCTTC CASSYSPGQENGYTF
TRBJ2-1 many 12 TRBD2 TRBV20-1 TGCAGTGCTACTGAGCGGGAGAATGAGCAGTTCTTC CSATERENEQFF
TRBJ1-1 many 14 - TRBV28 TGTGCCAGCAGTTCACATGGGGGGAGTACTGAAGCTTTCTTT CASSSHGGSTEAFF
TRBJ2-3 many 13 TRBD1 TRBV20-1 TGCAGTGCCCGACAGGGGGCCACAGATACGCAGTATTTT CSARQGATDTQYF
TRBJ2-2 many 14 - TRBV7-3 TGTGCCAGCAGCTTATTACCGAACACCGGGGAGCTGTTTTTT CASSLLPNTGELFF
TRBJ2-2 - 14 - TRBV28 TGTGCCAGCAGTTTATACGAGTACACCGGGGAGCTGTTTTTT CASSLYEYTGELFF
TRBJ2-1 many 13 - TRBV29-1 TGCAGCGTACAGGGAGACTCCTACAATGAGCAGTTCTTC CSVQGDSYNEQFF
TRBJ2-1 - 12 - TRBV28 TGTGCCAGCAGCCACCCCCCGGATGAGCAGTTCTTC CASSHPPDEQFF
TRBJ1-5 few 16 - TRBV10-3 TGTGCCATCAGCGAACAACAGGGTACGGGAAATCAGCCCCAGCATTTT CAISEQQGTGNQPQHF
TRBJ2-1 many 13 - TRBV9 TGTGCCAGCAGCCCCGGGGCCGGGGTAGGGCAGTTCTTC CASSPGAGVGQFF
TRBJ1-4 many 16 - TRBV5-1 TGCGCCAGCAGCCGCGACCGGGAAGCAACTAATGAAAAACTGTTTTTT CASSRDREATNEKLFF
TRBJ1-1 many 13 - TRBV5-1 TGCGCCAGCAGCCCAGTTCCGAACACTGAAGCTTTCTTT CASSPVPNTEAFF
TRBJ1-1 - 15 TRBD1 TRBV6-1 TGTGCCAGCAGGGCCCTGGGACAGGTGAACACTGAAGCTTTCTTT CASRALGQVNTEAFF
TRBJ2-3 many 16 - TRBV6-5 TGTGCCAGCAGTTACTTTTCGGGCGTGGGCACAGATACGCAGTATTTT CASSYFSGVGTDTQYF
TRBJ2-1 - 15 - TRBV4-1 TGCGCCAGCAGCCAAGAATGGACCGGGGGCGATGAGCAGTTCTTC CASSQEWTGGDEQFF
TRBJ1-5 - 14 - TRBV20-1 TGCAGTGCTAGAGGCACACATAGCAATCAGCCCCAGCATTTT CSARGTHSNQPQHF
TRBJ2-1 many 15 TRBD1 TRBV6-1 TGTGCCAGCAGATCGGCCGGGACAGGGTTAAATGAGCAGTTCTTC CASRSAGTGLNEQFF
TRBJ2-1 many 15 TRBD2 TRBV20-1 TGCAGTGCCACGCCAGCGGGAGGTTCCTACAATGAGCAGTTCTTC CSATPAGGSYNEQFF
TRBJ2-1 many 15 - TRBV5-1 TGTGCCAGCAGCTTTAGGCAGGGGACCTACAATGAGCAGTTCTTC CASSFRQGTYNEQFF
TRBJ2-5 many 12 - TRBV30 TGTGCCTGGAGTGTAGGCGGAGAGACCCAGTACTTC CAWSVGGETQYF
TRBJ2-1 many 17 - TRBV5-1 TGCGCCAGCAGCCCCAATGGAGCTACGGCCTACTACAATGAGCAGTTCTTC CASSPNGATAYYNEQFF
TRBJ1-1 many 12 - TRBV5-8 TGTGCCAGCAGCTTGGGGGGAAGCGGAGCTTTCTTT CASSLGGSGAFF
TRBJ1-4 - 15 - TRBV18 TGTGCCAGCTCACCTGTTACCTCAACTAATGAAAAACTGTTTTTT CASSPVTSTNEKLFF
TRBJ2-7 many 14 - TRBV7-2 TGTGCCAGCAGCTTAGCCCCGACAGCCCAGACAGGAATCTTC CASSLAPTAQTGIF
TRBJ2-2 many 17 - TRBV21-1 TGTGCCAGCAGCAAAAAAACTAGCGGGAGTCAAACCGGGGAGCTGTTTTTT CASSKKTSGSQTGELFF
TRBJ2-3 - 16 - TRBV5-1 TGCGCCAGCAGCCCCCGGGACGGCGGGATCACAGATACGCAGTATTTT CASSPRDGGITDTQYF
TRBJ2-5 - 19 TRBD2 TRBV5-1 TGCGCCAGCAGCAAACCGGGACTAGCGGGTATCGGGGTCGGAGAGACCCAGTACTTC CASSKPGLAGIGVGETQYF
TRBJ1-2 - 16 TRBD1 TRBV29-1 TGCAGCGCCCAGACAGGGGGCGTCGATCCGATTGATGGCTACACCTTC CSAQTGGVDPIDGYTF
TRBJ2-3 many 18 - TRBV4-3 TGCGCCAGCAGCCAAGGGAGAGGAGCCGGGACGACGGCAGATACGCAGTATTTT CASSQGRGAGTTADTQYF
TRBJ2-7 many 14 - TRBV20-1 TGCAGTGCGCCTAGGAGGAGCAGCTCCTACGAGCAGTACTTC CSAPRRSSSYEQYF
TRBJ2-3 many 13 TRBD2 TRBV20-1 TGCAGTGCTAGGCGGGAGGTCACAGATACGCAGTATTTT CSARREVTDTQYF
TRBJ2-1 many 11 TRBD1 TRBV6-5 TGTGCCACTAAGAGGGGGCACGAGCAGTTCTTC CATKRGHEQFF
TRBJ1-4 many 13 - TRBV20-1 TGCAGTGCCGGGAGGTTGACGGGTGAAAAACTGTTTTTT CSAGRLTGEKLFF
TRBJ2-2 many 13 - TRBV29-1 TGCAGCGTCTTGACAGCTGATCCCGGGGAGCTGTTTTTT CSVLTADPGELFF